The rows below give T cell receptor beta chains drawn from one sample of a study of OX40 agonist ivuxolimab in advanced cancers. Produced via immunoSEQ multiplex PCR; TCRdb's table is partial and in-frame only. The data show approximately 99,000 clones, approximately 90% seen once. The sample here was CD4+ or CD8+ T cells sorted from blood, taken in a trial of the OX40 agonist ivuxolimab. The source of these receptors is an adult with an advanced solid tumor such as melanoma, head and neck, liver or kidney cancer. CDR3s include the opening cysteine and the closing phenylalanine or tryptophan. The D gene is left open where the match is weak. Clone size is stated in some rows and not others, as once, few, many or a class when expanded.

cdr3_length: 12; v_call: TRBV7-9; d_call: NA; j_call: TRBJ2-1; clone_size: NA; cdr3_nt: TGTGCCAGCCGATCTGCTTACAATGAGCAGTTCTTC; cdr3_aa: CASRSAYNEQFF
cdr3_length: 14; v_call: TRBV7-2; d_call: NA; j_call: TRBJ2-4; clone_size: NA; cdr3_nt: TGTGCCAGCAGCTTCTGGAGGGCCGAAAACATTCAGTACTTC; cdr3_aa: CASSFWRAENIQYF
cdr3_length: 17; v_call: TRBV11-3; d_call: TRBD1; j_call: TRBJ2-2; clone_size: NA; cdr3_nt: TGTGCCAGCAGCTTACTCGGGACAGGGGGCGGAACCGGGGAGCTGTTTTTT; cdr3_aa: CASSLLGTGGGTGELFF
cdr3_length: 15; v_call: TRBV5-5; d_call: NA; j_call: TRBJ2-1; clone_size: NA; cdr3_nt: TGTGCCAGCAGCCGGGTAGGGAGCTCCTACAATGAGCAGTTCTTC; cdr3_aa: CASSRVGSSYNEQFF
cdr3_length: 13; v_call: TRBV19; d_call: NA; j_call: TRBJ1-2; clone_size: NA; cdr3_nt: TGTGCCAGTAGTATAATGGGGGACTATGGCTACACCTTC; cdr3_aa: CASSIMGDYGYTF
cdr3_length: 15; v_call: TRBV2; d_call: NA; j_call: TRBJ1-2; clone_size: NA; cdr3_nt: TGTGCCAGCAGTGGTGGCGGGGGGGGCGCCGGTGGCTACACCTTC; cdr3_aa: CASSGGGGGAGGYTF
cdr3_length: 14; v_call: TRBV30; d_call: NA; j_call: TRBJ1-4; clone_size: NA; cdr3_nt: TGTGCCTGGCAGCAGACTACAACTAATGAAAAACTGTTTTTT; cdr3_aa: CAWQQTTTNEKLFF
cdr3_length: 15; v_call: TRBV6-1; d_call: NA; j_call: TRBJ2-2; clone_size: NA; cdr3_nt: TGTGCCAGCACCATCGGGACTCTCCCTCCCGGGGAGCTGTTTTTT; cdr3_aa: CASTIGTLPPGELFF
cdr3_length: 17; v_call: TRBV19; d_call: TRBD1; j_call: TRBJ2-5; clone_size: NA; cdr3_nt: TGTGCCAGTAGTATAGGCCGGGACAGGGGATATTTGGAGACCCAGTACTTC; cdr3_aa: CASSIGRDRGYLETQYF
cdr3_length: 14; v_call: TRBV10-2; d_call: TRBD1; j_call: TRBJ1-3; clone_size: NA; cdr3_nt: TGCGCCAGCCAGGACAGGACTGCTGGAAACACCATATATTTT; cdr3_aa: CASQDRTAGNTIYF
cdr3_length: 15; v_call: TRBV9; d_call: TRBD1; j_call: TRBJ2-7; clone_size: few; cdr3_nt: TGTGCCAGCAGCGTCCAAGACAGGGGGCTCTACGAGCAGTACTTC; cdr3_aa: CASSVQDRGLYEQYF
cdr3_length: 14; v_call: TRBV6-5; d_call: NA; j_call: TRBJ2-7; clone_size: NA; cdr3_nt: TGTGCCAGCAGTTACGGCGGACAGTCTACCGAGCAGTACTTC; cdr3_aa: CASSYGGQSTEQYF
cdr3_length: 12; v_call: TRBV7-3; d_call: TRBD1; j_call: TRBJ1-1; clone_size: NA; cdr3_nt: TGTGCCAGCAGTACCGGGACAGAGGAAGCTTTCTTT; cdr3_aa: CASSTGTEEAFF
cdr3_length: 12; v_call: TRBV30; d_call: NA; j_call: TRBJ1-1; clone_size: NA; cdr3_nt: TGTGCCTGGAGTTCCAATTGGGGGGAAGCTTTCTTT; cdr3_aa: CAWSSNWGEAFF
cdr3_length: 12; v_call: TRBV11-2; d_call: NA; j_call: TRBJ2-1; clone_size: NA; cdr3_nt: TGTGCCAGCAGCTCCGGGCTCAATGAGCAGTTCTTC; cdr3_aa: CASSSGLNEQFF
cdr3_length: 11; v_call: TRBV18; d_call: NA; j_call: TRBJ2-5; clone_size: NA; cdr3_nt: TGTGCCAGCTCACCCCAAGAGACCCAGTACTTC; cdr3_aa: CASSPQETQYF
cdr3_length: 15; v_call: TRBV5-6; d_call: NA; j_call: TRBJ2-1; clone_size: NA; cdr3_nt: TGTGCCAGCAGCCCCGGTTTGAGCTCCTACAATGAGCAGTTCTTC; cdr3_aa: CASSPGLSSYNEQFF
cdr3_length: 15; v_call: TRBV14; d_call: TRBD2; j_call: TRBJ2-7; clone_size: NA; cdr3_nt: TGTGCCAGCAGCCCGCTAACGGGAGGGCCTTACGAGCAGTACTTC; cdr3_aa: CASSPLTGGPYEQYF
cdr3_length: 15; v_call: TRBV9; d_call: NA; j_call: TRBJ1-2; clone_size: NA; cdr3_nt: TGTGCCAGCAGCTCCCAAATCGACCGTCCGATGGGCTACACCTTC; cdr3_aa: CASSSQIDRPMGYTF
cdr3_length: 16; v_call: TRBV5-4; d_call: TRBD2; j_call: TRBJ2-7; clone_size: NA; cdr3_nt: TGTGCCAGCAGTCCCCCCCTGGCTAGCGGGGTAGGCGAGCAGTACTTC; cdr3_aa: CASSPPLASGVGEQYF
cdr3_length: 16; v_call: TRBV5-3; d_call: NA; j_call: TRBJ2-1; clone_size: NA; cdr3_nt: TGTGCCAGAAGGGTGGGCTCCTATTGTATCGTCAATGAGCAGTTCTTC; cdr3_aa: CARRVGSYCIVNEQFF
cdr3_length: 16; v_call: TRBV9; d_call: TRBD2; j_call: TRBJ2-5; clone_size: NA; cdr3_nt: TGTGCCAGCAGCTACCGACTAGCGGGAGCTTCAGAGACCCAGTACTTC; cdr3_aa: CASSYRLAGASETQYF
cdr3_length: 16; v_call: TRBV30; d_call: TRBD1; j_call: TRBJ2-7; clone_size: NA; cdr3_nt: TGTGCCTGGAGACCCAAGAGGGGACAGGGGGCTAACGAGCAGTACTTC; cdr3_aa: CAWRPKRGQGANEQYF
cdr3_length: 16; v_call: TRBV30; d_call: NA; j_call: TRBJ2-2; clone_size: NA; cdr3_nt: TGTGCCTGGAGATGGCAGACAGCGCAGAACACCGGGGAGCTGTTTTTT; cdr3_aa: CAWRWQTAQNTGELFF
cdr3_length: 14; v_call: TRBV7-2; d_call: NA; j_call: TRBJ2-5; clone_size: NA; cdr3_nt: TGTGCCAGCAGCTTTGGACCTCACCTGGAGACCCAGTACTTC; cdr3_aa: CASSFGPHLETQYF
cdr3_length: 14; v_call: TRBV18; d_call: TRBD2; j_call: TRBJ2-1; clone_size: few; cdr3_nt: TGTGCCAGCTCGCGACTAGCGGGAAAGAATGAGCAGTTCTTC; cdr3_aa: CASSRLAGKNEQFF
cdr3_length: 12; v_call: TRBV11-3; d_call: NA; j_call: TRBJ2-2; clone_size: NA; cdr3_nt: TGTGCCAGCCGGGCTAACACCGGGGAGCTGTTTTTT; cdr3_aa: CASRANTGELFF
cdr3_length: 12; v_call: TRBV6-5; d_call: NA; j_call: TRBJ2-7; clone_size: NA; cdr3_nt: TGTGCCAGCAGTTACAACTCCTACGAGCAGTACTTC; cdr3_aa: CASSYNSYEQYF
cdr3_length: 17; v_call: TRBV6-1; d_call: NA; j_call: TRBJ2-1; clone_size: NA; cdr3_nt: TGTGCCAGCAGTGAAGCGCTTCCGTTTAGCTCCTACAATGAGCAGTTCTTC; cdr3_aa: CASSEALPFSSYNEQFF
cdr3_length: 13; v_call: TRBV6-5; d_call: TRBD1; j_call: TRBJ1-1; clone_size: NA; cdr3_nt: TGTGCCAGCCTGGGACAGGGACCGTCTGAAGCTTTCTTT; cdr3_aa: CASLGQGPSEAFF
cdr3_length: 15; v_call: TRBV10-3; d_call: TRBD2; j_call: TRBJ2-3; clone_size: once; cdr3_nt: TGTGCCATCATGGGACTAGCGGGTAACACAGATACGCAGTATTTT; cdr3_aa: CAIMGLAGNTDTQYF
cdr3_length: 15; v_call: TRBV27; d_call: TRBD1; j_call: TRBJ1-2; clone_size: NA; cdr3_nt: TGTGCCAGCAGTCACAGACAGGGGAACTACTATGGCTACACCTTC; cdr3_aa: CASSHRQGNYYGYTF
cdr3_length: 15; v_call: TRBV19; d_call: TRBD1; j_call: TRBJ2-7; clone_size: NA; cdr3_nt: TGTGCCAGTAGCGACCGGGACAGAGCCTCCTACGAGCAGTACTTC; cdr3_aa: CASSDRDRASYEQYF
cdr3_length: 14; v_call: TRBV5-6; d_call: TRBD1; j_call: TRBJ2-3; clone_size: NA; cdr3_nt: TGTGCCAGCAGCGCTGGACAGGGTACAGATACGCAGTATTTT; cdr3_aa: CASSAGQGTDTQYF
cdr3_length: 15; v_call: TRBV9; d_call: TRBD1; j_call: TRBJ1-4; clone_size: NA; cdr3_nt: TGTGCCAGCAGCGTAATGACAGGGGGAAATGAAAAACTGTTTTTT; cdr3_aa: CASSVMTGGNEKLFF
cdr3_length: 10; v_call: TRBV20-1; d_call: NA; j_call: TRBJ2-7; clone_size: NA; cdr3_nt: TGCACCCCCCAGGGCCTGCGGGAGTACTTC; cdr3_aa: CTPQGLREYF
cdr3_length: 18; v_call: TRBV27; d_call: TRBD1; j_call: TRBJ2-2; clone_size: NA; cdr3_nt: TGTGCCAGCAGTTCCCCCGGGACAGGGAGCTTTTACGCCGGGGAGCTGTTTTTT; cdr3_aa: CASSSPGTGSFYAGELFF
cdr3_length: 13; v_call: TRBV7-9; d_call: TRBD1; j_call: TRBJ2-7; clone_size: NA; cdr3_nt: TGTGCCAGCAGCGCGGGACAGGGGAACGAGCAGTACTTC; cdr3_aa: CASSAGQGNEQYF
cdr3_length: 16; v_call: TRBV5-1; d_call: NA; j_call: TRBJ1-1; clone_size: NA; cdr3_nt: TGCGCCAGCAGCTGGGGTTGGCAGGGGATGAACACTGAAGCTTTCTTT; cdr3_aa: CASSWGWQGMNTEAFF
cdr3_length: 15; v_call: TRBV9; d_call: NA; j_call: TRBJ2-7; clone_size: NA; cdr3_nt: TGTGCCAGCAGCGTAGAAGGCACCTTAGACTACGAGCAGTACTTC; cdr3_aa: CASSVEGTLDYEQYF
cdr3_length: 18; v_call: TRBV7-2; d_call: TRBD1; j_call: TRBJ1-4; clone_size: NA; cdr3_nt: TGTGCCAGCAGCTTCCCGGGACAGGGGGACCCAACTAATGAAAAACTGTTTTTT; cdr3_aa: CASSFPGQGDPTNEKLFF
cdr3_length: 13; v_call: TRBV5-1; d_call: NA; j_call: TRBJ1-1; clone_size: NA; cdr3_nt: TGCGCCAGCAGCTTGGGGACAGCCACTGAAGCTTTCTTT; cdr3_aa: CASSLGTATEAFF
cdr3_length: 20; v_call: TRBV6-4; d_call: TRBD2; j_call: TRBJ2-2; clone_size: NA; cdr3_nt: TGTGCCAGCAGCTCCCCCAGAACTAGCGGGGGGGCCAGGGGCACCGGGGAGCTGTTTTTT; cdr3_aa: CASSSPRTSGGARGTGELFF
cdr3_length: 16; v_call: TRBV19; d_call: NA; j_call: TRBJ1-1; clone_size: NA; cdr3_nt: TGTGCCAGTAGTATAGCCCCCCGGGGGATGAACACTGAAGCTTTCTTT; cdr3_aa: CASSIAPRGMNTEAFF
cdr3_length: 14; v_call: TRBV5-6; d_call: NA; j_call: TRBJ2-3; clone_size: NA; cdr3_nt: TGTGCCAGCAGCTTGGGTCCAGATACAGATACGCAGTATTTT; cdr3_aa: CASSLGPDTDTQYF
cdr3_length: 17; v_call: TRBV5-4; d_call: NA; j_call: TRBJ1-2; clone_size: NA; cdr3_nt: TGTGCCAGCAGCCGCCCGATTGACCCACCCTCGAGCTATGGCTACACCTTC; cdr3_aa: CASSRPIDPPSSYGYTF
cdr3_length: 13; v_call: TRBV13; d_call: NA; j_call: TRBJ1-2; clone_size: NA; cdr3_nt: TGTGCCAGCAGCTTAAGGGGTGTCTATGGCTACACCTTC; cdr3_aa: CASSLRGVYGYTF
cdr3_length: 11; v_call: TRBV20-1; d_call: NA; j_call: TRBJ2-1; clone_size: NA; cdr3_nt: TGCAGTGCTAGAGATCAGCATGAGCAGTTCTTC; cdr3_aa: CSARDQHEQFF
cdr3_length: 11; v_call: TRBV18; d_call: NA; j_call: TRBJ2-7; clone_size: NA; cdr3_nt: TGTGCCAGCTCCCAACAGGGTCATCAGTACTTC; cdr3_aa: CASSQQGHQYF
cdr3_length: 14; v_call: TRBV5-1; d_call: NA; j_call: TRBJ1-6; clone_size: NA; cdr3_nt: TGCGCCAGCAGCCCGGGAGGGGCCGGGTCACCCCTCCACTTT; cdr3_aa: CASSPGGAGSPLHF
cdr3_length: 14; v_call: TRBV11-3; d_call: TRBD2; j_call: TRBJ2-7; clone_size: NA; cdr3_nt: TGTGCCAGCAGCCACGCTAGCGGGAGTGTCGAGCAGTACTTC; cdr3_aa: CASSHASGSVEQYF
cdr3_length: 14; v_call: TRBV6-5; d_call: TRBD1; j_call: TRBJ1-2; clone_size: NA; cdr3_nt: TGTGCCAGCAGGGGGACAGGGTTTAACTATGGCTACACCTTC; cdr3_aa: CASRGTGFNYGYTF
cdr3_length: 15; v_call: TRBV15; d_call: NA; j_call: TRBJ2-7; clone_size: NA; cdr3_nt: TGTGCCACCAGCAGAACCCGGGACACCACCTACGAGCAGTACTTC; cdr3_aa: CATSRTRDTTYEQYF
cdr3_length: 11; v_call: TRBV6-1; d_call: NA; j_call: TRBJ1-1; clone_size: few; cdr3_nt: TGTGCCAGCAAGATCGACACTGAAGCTTTCTTT; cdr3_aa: CASKIDTEAFF
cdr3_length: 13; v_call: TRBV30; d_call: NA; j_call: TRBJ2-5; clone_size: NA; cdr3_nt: TGTGCCTGGAGTGTACATGAGGCGGAGACCCAGTACTTC; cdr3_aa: CAWSVHEAETQYF
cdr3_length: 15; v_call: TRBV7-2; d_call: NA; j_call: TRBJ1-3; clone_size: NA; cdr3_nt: TGTGCCAGCAGCCCTCCCCCGGGTCATGGAAACACCATATATTTT; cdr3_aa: CASSPPPGHGNTIYF
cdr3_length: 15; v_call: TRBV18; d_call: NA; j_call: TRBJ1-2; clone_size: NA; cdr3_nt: TGTGCCAGCTCACCACCGTGGACACCAGGTGGTGGCTACACCTTC; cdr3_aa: CASSPPWTPGGGYTF
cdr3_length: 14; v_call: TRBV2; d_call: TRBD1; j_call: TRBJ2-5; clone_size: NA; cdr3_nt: TGTGCCAGCAACCGGGACAGGGGTGAGAAGACCCAGTACTTC; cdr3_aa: CASNRDRGEKTQYF
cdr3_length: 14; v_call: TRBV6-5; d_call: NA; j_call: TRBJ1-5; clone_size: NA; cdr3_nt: TGTGCCAGCAGTCATACATTTAGCAATCAGCCCCAGCATTTT; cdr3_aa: CASSHTFSNQPQHF